This TCR beta chain was recovered during a study of blood T cell repertoires in COVID-19 (dated by TCRdb to between 2020 and 2021). Concerning the study at large: Samples from collaborators originated in the United States, Italy and Spain and spanned both the acute and convalescent phases of COVID-19. The samples were drawn from two sources: the first 160 participants of the ongoing ImmuneRACE study, and 1,000 to 1,500 subjects contributed by 6 global collaborators. The material from the prospective study consisted of cDNA or gDNA derived from T cells, B-cell-depleted T cells, or PBMCs. Where available, HLA class I and class II types were obtained from metadata supplied by the sample provider rather than from assay-based typing. Sample metadata almost always included a de-identified subject ID, COVID-19 status, age in years and sex. The repertoires were released in a freely available public database intended as a resource for research on the immune response to SARS-CoV-2. The dataset comprised deeply sampled blood TCRbeta repertoires from subjects exposed to, actively infected with, or recovered from COVID-19.

Participants in the prospective study were enrolled through a virtual design, were aged roughly 18 to 90 years, and lived in roughly 24 United States geographic areas. To assign participants to cohorts, the prospective study relied on clinical history that participants themselves reported in a screening survey and a study questionnaire. Recovered participants in ImmuneRACE Cohort 3 were defined by two consecutive negative NP/OP PCR tests, clearance by a healthcare professional, or resolution of symptoms. In the prospective study, mobile phlebotomists collected whole blood, serum and a nasopharyngeal or oropharyngeal swab from each participant. Prospective study participants could optionally give additional blood draws and questionnaires over an approximately 2-month period. Before DNA extraction, blood samples from the prospective study were shipped at room temperature or frozen. Overall study outcomes, separate from this receptor: How much clinical and demographic metadata was included differed by source and by participant, and the metadata was provided uncurated.

TCRbeta CDR3 regions were amplified from genomic DNA by means of the immunoSEQ Assay, a bias-controlled multiplex PCR. Per the original workflow: The number of nucleated cells in each sample was estimated by amplification of reference gene primers within the assay. To quantify the absolute abundance of each unique TCRbeta CDR3 rearrangement, sequence reads were collapsed and filtered. For each sample, productive Simpson clonality was calculated as the square root of Simpson's diversity index across productive rearrangements. TCRdb limited this immuneACCESS table to in-frame rearrangements with V and J called. A share of clones is missing; checked studies link under half to unresolved V genes, and the rest is unexplained. V and J calls and clone size are as listed in that table; D and trimming were resolved from the DNA. Here the sample has 360,000 or so clones; roughly four fifths occur a single time. Clones ranked in the top ten supply approximately 5% of the sample.

To note about this clone: Its antigen is currently not known. No base qualities exist here, and no much larger clone lies one base off it.

V has 0 bases trimmed and J has 4 bases trimmed; junction bases matching no gene number 2. According to the germline V gene, CDR1 reads SGHTA and CDR2 reads FQGNSA. The CDR3 has 14 amino acids, counting the end cysteine and phenylalanine. Here the CDR3 DNA is all that survives: 42 bases in frame from base 1. Sequences were obtained from PBMCs or T cells enriched from blood (not recorded which). This clonotype originated in a woman aged 45-65 years who had recovered from COVID-19. The V gene is TRBV7-2 and the J gene is TRBJ1-2; 7 junctional bases match TRBD1. CDR3 protein: CASSLAGQVYGYTF. The DNA reads as follows: TGTGCCAGCAGCTTAGCCGGACAGGTCTATGGCTACACCTTC.